This paragraph reports one T cell receptor beta chain. These data originate in a study of blood T cell repertoires in COVID-19. The wider study: The United States, Italy and Spain were the sources of the acute and convalescent COVID-19 samples. PBMCs, B-cell-depleted T cells, or T cells provided the cDNA or gDNA that made up the material.

Here immunoSEQ multiplex PCR was the method, and the copy in TCRdb shows in-frame clones only, minus some. This table holds 200,000 to 300,000 clones, approximately 85% found once. The germline V gene has CDR1 WNHNN and CDR2 SYGVQD (reference sequence). V lost 8 bases and J 2 bases, leaving 16 bases between the germline ends. This CDR3 comprises 15 residues. The chain couples TRBV10-1 to TRBJ1-5; D is uncertain. The receptor was derived from a woman aged 55-69 years with active or convalescent COVID-19. The sample consisted of peripheral blood. CDR3 DNA sequence: TGCGCCAGCCAACTCTTGACTCGAGGCAATCAGCCCCAGCATTTT. It codes for CASQLLTRGNQPQHF.